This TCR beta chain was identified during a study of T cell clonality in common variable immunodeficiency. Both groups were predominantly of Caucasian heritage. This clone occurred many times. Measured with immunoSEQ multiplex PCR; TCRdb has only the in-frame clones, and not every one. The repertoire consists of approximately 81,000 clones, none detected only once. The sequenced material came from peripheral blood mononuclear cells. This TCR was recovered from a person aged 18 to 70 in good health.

CDR3 DNA, as far as it was read: TGTGCCAGCATGAGTGGCAAGACC. Encoded protein: CASMSGKT. The CDR3 as a whole reads CASMSGKTQYF. This chain joins TRBV6-2 or TRBV6-3 and TRBJ2-5; no firm D call. The read ends 3 residues before the CDR3 terminus; that terminus is restored from the germline J gene. V shed 7 bases and J shed 6 bases, with 9 bases lying between them. CDR1 and CDR2 from the germline V gene are MNHEY and SVGEGT. The CDR3 contains 11 residues.